These T cell receptor beta chains were read from a single sample in a study of T cell changes during pregnancy in multiple sclerosis. Produced via immunoSEQ multiplex PCR; TCRdb's table is partial and in-frame only. The profile shows 95,000 to 110,000 clones, around 92% of them singletons. The specimen was peripheral blood, collected in the third trimester of pregnancy. The receptors derive from a female donor in good health, enrolled as a control in a pregnancy study. The CDR3 runs from the conserved cysteine through the conserved F or W. A D gene is named only where the DNA matches it firmly. Only some rows state a clone size, as once, few, many or a class for expanded clones.

j_gene,abundance,v_gene,d_gene,CDR3aa,CDR3nt
TRBJ2-3,.,TRBV10-2,.,CASRTGSFTDTQYF,TGCGCCAGCAGGACCGGGTCCTTCACAGATACGCAGTATTTT
TRBJ2-1,.,TRBV5-1,.,CASSSDSLYNEQFF,TGCGCCAGCAGTTCGGACAGTCTTTACAATGAGCAGTTCTTC
TRBJ1-5,.,TRBV5-8,.,CASSFQVLAINQPQHF,TGTGCCAGCAGCTTCCAGGTCCTAGCGATCAATCAGCCCCAGCATTTT
TRBJ2-3,.,TRBV5-4,TRBD1,CASSLGSKGGLSTDTQYF,TGTGCCAGCAGCTTGGGTAGTAAAGGGGGCCTTAGCACAGATACGCAGTATTTT
TRBJ1-5,.,TRBV27,TRBD1,CASSRGAGGRSQHF,TGTGCCAGCAGTAGAGGGGCAGGGGGACGGTCCCAGCATTTT
TRBJ2-2,.,TRBV19,TRBD1,CASHRGADTGELFF,TGTGCCAGCCACAGGGGGGCGGACACCGGGGAGCTGTTTTTT
TRBJ2-7,.,TRBV6-5,TRBD2,CASSYSVAGTYEQYF,TGTGCCAGCAGTTACTCGGTAGCGGGGACCTACGAGCAGTACTTC
TRBJ2-3,.,TRBV19,.,CASSWGSTDTQYF,TGTGCCAGTAGCTGGGGCAGCACAGATACGCAGTATTTT
TRBJ2-7,.,TRBV11-2,.,CASSFVAGSYEQYF,TGTGCCAGCAGCTTCGTGGCGGGCTCCTACGAGCAGTACTTC
TRBJ2-2,.,TRBV9,TRBD2,CASSLKRGGTGELFF,TGTGCCAGCAGCCTCAAGCGGGGCGGGACCGGGGAGCTGTTTTTT
TRBJ1-2,.,TRBV6-1,TRBD1,CASSPRGGVGYTF,TGTGCCAGCAGCCCCCGAGGGGGCGTTGGCTACACCTTC
TRBJ2-3,.,TRBV27,TRBD2,CASSFRLAGGPLGTDTQYF,TGTGCCAGCAGTTTCCGGCTAGCGGGGGGCCCTCTAGGCACAGATACGCAGTATTTT
TRBJ2-4,.,TRBV11-3,TRBD1,CASSPRQGSKNIQYF,TGTGCCAGCAGCCCCAGACAGGGGTCCAAAAACATTCAGTACTTC
TRBJ1-2,.,TRBV6-1,.,CASSETRNYGYTF,TGTGCCAGCAGTGAAACGAGGAACTATGGCTACACCTTC
TRBJ2-7,.,TRBV7-3,TRBD1,CASSLRRGSYEQYF,TGTGCCAGCAGCTTACGCAGGGGGTCCTACGAGCAGTACTTC
TRBJ2-5,.,TRBV9,TRBD2,CASSALAGVPQETQYF,TGTGCCAGCAGCGCGCTAGCGGGGGTACCCCAAGAGACCCAGTACTTC
TRBJ1-1,once,TRBV7-8,TRBD1,CASSSHRGQLNTEAFF,TGTGCCAGCAGTTCTCACAGGGGGCAGCTGAACACTGAAGCTTTCTTT
TRBJ2-7,once,TRBV9,.,CASSSGGREQYF,TGTGCCAGCAGCTCAGGGGGGCGGGAGCAGTACTTC
TRBJ2-3,.,TRBV5-1,TRBD2,CASSRQGVDSGGLDTQYF,TGCGCCAGCAGCCGGCAGGGAGTAGATAGCGGGGGTTTGGATACGCAGTATTTT
TRBJ2-2,.,TRBV5-1,.,CAVRWRAENTGELFF,TGCGCCGTCCGGTGGAGGGCGGAGAACACCGGGGAGCTGTTTTTT
TRBJ2-7,.,TRBV9,TRBD2,CASSVGDLAGYYEQYF,TGTGCCAGCAGCGTAGGAGACCTAGCGGGGTACTACGAGCAGTACTTC
TRBJ1-4,.,TRBV12-5,.,CASGLRGDGSEKLFF,TGTGCTAGTGGTTTGAGAGGGGACGGGAGTGAAAAACTGTTTTTT
TRBJ2-7,.,TRBV4-2,TRBD2,CASSSERGDSYEQYF,TGTGCCAGCAGCTCCGAGCGGGGGGACTCCTACGAGCAGTACTTC
TRBJ2-1,.,TRBV18,TRBD2,CASSPPGLAGGNEQFF,TGTGCCAGCTCACCACCTGGGTTAGCGGGGGGCAATGAGCAGTTCTTC
TRBJ2-3,.,TRBV5-1,TRBD1,CASSDRTGGTDTQYF,TGCGCCAGCAGCGACCGGACAGGAGGCACAGATACGCAGTATTTT
TRBJ1-1,.,TRBV11-3,TRBD1,CASSTRTGENTEAFF,TGTGCCAGCAGCACCCGGACAGGAGAGAACACTGAAGCTTTCTTT
TRBJ1-1,.,TRBV7-9,.,CASSLGGATFF,TGTGCCAGCAGCCTTGGGGGGGCAACTTTCTTT
TRBJ1-1,.,TRBV2,TRBD1,CASGDRDIMNTEAFF,TGTGCCAGCGGCGACAGGGACATCATGAACACTGAAGCTTTCTTT
TRBJ2-5,.,TRBV6-6,.,CASSYSSMGLLAQYF,TGTGCCAGCAGTTACTCATCCATGGGCCTACTGGCCCAGTACTTC